The 20 T cell receptor beta chains reported below all come from one sample, sequenced in a study of cytomegalovirus exposure and HLA in healthy donors. Sequenced by immunoSEQ multiplex PCR; TCRdb stores in-frame clones only, minus some. The data hold 190,000 or so clones, with 65% to 85% observed a single time. The sample was PBMCs. These receptors all come from a woman aged 18 to 35 in good health and CMV-seropositive.

The chain uses TRBV14 and TRBJ2-7, with 7 positions matching TRBD2. V trimming: 2 bases; J trimming: 2 bases; junction bases outside the gene matches: 3. This CDR3 has 14 amino acids. Germline assignment: CDR1 SGHDN and CDR2 FVKESK. CDR3 nucleotide sequence: TGTGCCAGCAGCCAACCTGGACTAGCCTACGAGCAGTACTTC. Translated, it gives CASSQPGLAYEQYF.

This sequence joins TRBV11-2 and TRBJ1-1; 7 bases map to TRBD1. V was pared by 5 bases and J by 1 base, with 10 bases of the junction left unmatched. The CDR3 is 16 amino acids. Germline loops: CDR1 SGHAT, CDR2 FQNNGV. DNA of the CDR3: TGTGCCAGCAGCCCCACCGCCCGGACAGGGAACACTGAAGCTTTCTTT. This translates into CASSPTARTGNTEAFF.

The chain combines TRBV2 with TRBJ1-2; D gene unclear. The V gene lost 4 bases and the J gene lost 4 bases, with 13 bases spanning the gap. The germline gives CDR1 SNHLY, CDR2 FYNNEI. The CDR3 has 14 residues. DNA for the CDR3: TGTGCCAGCAGTGGTAGTATGAGGATCTATGGCTACACCTTC. Translation: CASSGSMRIYGYTF.

The chain joins TRBV7-9 to TRBJ1-2; 12 nucleotides align to TRBD1. V shed 5 bases, J shed 6 bases, and the junction held 10 bases outside the gene matches. This CDR3 region has 16 residues. CDR1 is SEHNR and CDR2 is FQNEAQ in the germline V gene (reference sequence). This chain's CDR3 is CASSTSGTGGKDGYTF. CDR3 nucleotide sequence: TGTGCCAGCAGCACCTCCGGGACAGGGGGCAAAGATGGCTACACCTTC.

The chain joins TRBV29-1 to TRBJ2-1; TRBD1 matches at 9 bases. The CDR3 extends over 14 amino acids. The germline CDR1 and CDR2 sequences are SQVTM and ANQGSEA. With V trimmed by 5 bases and J by 4 bases, 6 bases remained unmatched. In nucleotides, the CDR3 is TGCAGCGTTATACAGGGGGCCTCGTACAATGAGCAGTTCTTC. Translating gives CSVIQGASYNEQFF.

Details on this clone: The junction shows a germline mismatch at one end, possibly a read error. The V gene is TRBV2, the J gene TRBJ1-5, with 8 bases aligning to TRBD1. Per the germline V gene, CDR1 is SNHLY and CDR2 is FYNNEI. The CDR3 is 14 residues long. CDR3 protein: CASIAGTGKQPQHF. The CDR3 nucleotides read TGTGCCAGCATAGCCGGGACAGGCAAACAGCCCCAGCATTTT. Filled out from reference TRBV2 and TRBJ1-5, the complete variable domain reads EPEVTQTPSHQVTQMGQEVILRCVPISNHLYFYWYRQILGQKVEFLVSFYNNEISEKSEIFDDQFSVERPDGSNFTLKIRSTKLEDSAMYFCASIAGTGKQPQHFGDGTRLSIL.

V and J are TRBV5-6 and TRBJ2-5; D gene uncertain. The V gene's germline CDR1 is SGHDT and CDR2 YYEEEE. The CDR3 contains 13 residues. Trimming cost V 4 bases and J 7 bases, with 14 bases left between them. The CDR3 DNA reads TGTGCCAGCAGCCTCCTGCGGCGCGGGACCCAGTACTTC. It encodes CASSLLRRGTQYF.

CDR3: CASSPVGMNTEAFF. The CDR3 DNA is TGTGCCAGCAGTCCCGTGGGCATGAACACTGAAGCTTTCTTT. The rearrangement uses TRBV6-5 and TRBJ1-1; D call uncertain. Trimming took 5 bases from V and 0 from J, leaving 10 bases between them. The CDR3 covers 14 residues. Germline values: CDR1 MNHEY, CDR2 SVGAGI.

The chain links TRBV2 to TRBJ1-5; D gene ambiguous. The CDR3 spans 13 residues. Germline CDR1 SNHLY, CDR2 FYNNEI. With 8 bases removed from V and 4 bases from J, the gap between germline ends came to 12 bases. The CDR3 here is CASGRGLNQPQHF. CDR3 nucleotide sequence: TGTGCCAGCGGGAGAGGACTTAATCAGCCCCAGCATTTT.

The chain joins TRBV7-3 to TRBJ2-1, with no clear D. The CDR3 extends over 13 amino acids. Germline assignment: CDR1 SGHTA and CDR2 FQGTGA. V was cut by 2 bases and J by 6 bases, with 8 bases left in between. CDR3 sequence (DNA): TGTGCCAGCAGCTTAGGCACCCTCAATGAGCAGTTCTTC. This gives the protein CASSLGTLNEQFF. The full variable domain, with the rest looked up from reference TRBV7-3 and TRBJ2-1, is GAGVSQTPSNKVTEKGKYVELRCDPISGHTALYWYRQSLGQGPEFLIYFQGTGAADDSGLPNDRFFAVRPEGSVSTLKIQRTERGDSAVYLCASSLGTLNEQFFGPGTRLTVL.

This chain uses TRBV10-1 with TRBJ2-6, with a weak D call TRBD2 (5 bases). This CDR3 is 15 amino acids long. Germline CDR1 is WNHNN and CDR2 is SYGVQD (reference sequence). Trimming took off 4 bases at V and 4 bases at J, with 11 bases between the two ends. This chain's CDR3 is CASSGVSGGANVLTF. Written as DNA, the CDR3 is TGCGCCAGCAGTGGGGTCTCGGGAGGGGCCAACGTCCTGACTTTC.

A single count supports this clone. V gene TRBV18 combines with J gene TRBJ2-5, with 9 bases fitting TRBD1. The CDR3 extends over 13 amino acids. CDR1 and CDR2 (germline): KGHSH, LQKENI. J lost 6 bases, V lost 5 bases, and 4 bases had no gene match. CDR3 protein: CASSKDRGQTQYF. CDR3 sequence (DNA): TGTGCCAGCTCAAAGGACAGGGGACAGACCCAGTACTTC.

The genes are TRBV19 and TRBJ1-2; D perhaps matches TRBD1 (6 bases). Germline assignment: CDR1 LNHDA and CDR2 SQIVND (reference sequence). The V end was cut by 7 bases, the J end by 0 bases, with 12 bases between. CDR3 length: 14 amino acids. CDR3 bases: TGTGCCAGTATAAGAGCAGGGGCTAACTATGGCTACACCTTC. It specifies CASIRAGANYGYTF.

This clone showed up just a few times. The gene calls are TRBV19 and TRBJ1-5, with 7 bases fitting TRBD1. Trimming removed 3 bases from V and 6 bases from J; junction bases left unmatched: 5. In germline, CDR1 is LNHDA, CDR2 SQIVND (reference sequence). CDR3 size: 14 residues. The CDR3 DNA sequence: TGTGCCAGTAGTATCAGGGGGTACGGTCAGCCCCAGCATTTT. Amino acid sequence: CASSIRGYGQPQHF.

The CDR3 DNA reads as TGCAGCGCTCCGGACAGCCTTAACTATGGCTACACCTTC. Amino acids: CSAPDSLNYGYTF. This chain uses TRBV29-1 with TRBJ1-2; the D gene is possibly TRBD1 (6 bases). This CDR3 comprises 13 residues. CDR1 and CDR2 (germline): SQVTM, ANQGSEA. Trimming removed 7 bases at V and 1 base at J, with 13 bases between.

The chain couples TRBV18 to TRBJ1-2, with D maybe TRBD1 (5 bases). The length of the CDR3 is 14 residues. Germline lookup yields CDR1 KGHSH and CDR2 LQKENI. V was trimmed by 3 bases and J by 4 bases, leaving 12 bases between them. The DNA for the CDR3 is TGTGCCAGCTCACCGCCACAGGTGCTCTATGGCTACACCTTC. Encoded protein: CASSPPQVLYGYTF.

This chain joins TRBV27 and TRBJ2-5; 12 bases match TRBD2. The J segment lost 3 bases and the V segment lost 6 bases, leaving 2 bases of the junction unmatched. In germline, CDR1 is MNHEY, CDR2 SMNVEV (reference sequence). The CDR3 is 14 amino acids. CDR3 nucleotides: TGTGCCAGCAGGAGACTAGCGGGGGAAGAGACCCAGTACTTC. Amino acid sequence: CASRRLAGEETQYF.

V and J are TRBV7-6 and TRBJ2-2, with 8 nucleotides matching TRBD2. The junction had 14 bases not matched to a gene; V was cut back by 2 bases and J by 6 bases. This CDR3 is built from 18 residues. Germline-derived CDR1 and CDR2 are SGHVS and FNYEAQ. CDR3 sequence (DNA): TGTGCCAGCAGCTTAACCCGGGCGGGCGGGGGGCTTGCCGGGGAGCTGTTTTTT. Translated: CASSLTRAGGGLAGELFF. Full variable domain (outside the CDR3, taken from reference TRBV7-6 and TRBJ2-2): GAGVSQSPRYKVTKRGQDVALRCDPISGHVSLYWYRQALGQGPEFLTYFNYEAQQDKSGLPNDRFSAERPEGSISTLTIQRTEQRDSAMYRCASSLTRAGGGLAGELFFGEGSRLTVL.

The chain joins TRBV5-4 to TRBJ2-5; 7 bases line up with TRBD2. Germline V gene lookup returns CDR1 SGHNT and CDR2 YYREEE (reference sequence). Germline trimming cut 4 bases from V and 7 bases from J; bases unmatched to any gene: 16. There are 16 residues in the CDR3. This chain's CDR3 is CASSLANGGTSGTQYF. The DNA for the CDR3 is TGTGCCAGCAGCCTGGCGAACGGGGGGACCTCGGGGACCCAGTACTTC.

The V gene is TRBV10-3, the J gene TRBJ1-5; D might be TRBD1 (6 bases). V lost 10 bases and J 6 bases, leaving 13 bases between the germline ends. CDR1 and CDR2 (germline): ENHRY, SYGVKD. This CDR3 comprises 12 residues. The CDR3 DNA reads TGTGCCAGCCGGACAGTAGGTCAGCCCCAGCATTTT. Translated, it gives CASRTVGQPQHF.